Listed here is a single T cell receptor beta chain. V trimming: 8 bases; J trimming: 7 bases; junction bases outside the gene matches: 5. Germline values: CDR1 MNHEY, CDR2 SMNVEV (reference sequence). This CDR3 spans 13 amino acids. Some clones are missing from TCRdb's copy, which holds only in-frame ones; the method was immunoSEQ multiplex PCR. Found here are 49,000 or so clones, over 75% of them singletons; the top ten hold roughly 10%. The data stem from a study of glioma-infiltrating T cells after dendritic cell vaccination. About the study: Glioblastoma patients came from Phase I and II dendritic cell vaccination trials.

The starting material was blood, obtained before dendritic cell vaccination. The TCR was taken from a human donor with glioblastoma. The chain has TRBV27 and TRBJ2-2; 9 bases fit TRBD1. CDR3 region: CASEGQGNGELFF. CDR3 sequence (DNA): TGTGCCAGCGAGGGACAGGGCAACGGGGAGCTGTTTTTT.